This is a list of T cell receptor beta chains from one sample in a study of early T cells in non-severe SARS-CoV-2 infection. TCRdb passed the 5' RACE reads through MiXCR, listing each CDR3 protein once. The sample consists of about 33,000 distinct CDR3 sequences, about 4.7% of them appearing once. The sequenced sample consisted of whole blood. These receptor sequences come from an adult who was a healthcare worker with PCR-confirmed SARS-CoV-2 infection or an uninfected control (not recorded which). Each CDR3 is given with its conserved first and last residue. D genes are given only for firm matches. Clone size is stated in some rows and not others, as once, few, many or a class when expanded.

-	TRBV4-3	many	13	TRBJ1-2	CASSQDQGYGYTF
-	TRBV6-2/TRBV6-3	many	13	TRBJ1-1	CASSFNLNPEAFF
-	TRBV20-1	many	8	TRBJ2-1	CSARDMDF
TRBD2	TRBV12-3/TRBV12-4	many	15	TRBJ2-7	CASSPLWSSGVEQYF
TRBD1	TRBV7-9	many	15	TRBJ2-5	CASSEGQNSQETQYF
TRBD1	TRBV12-3/TRBV12-4	many	13	TRBJ1-2	CASTGTGGYGYTF
TRBD1	TRBV5-6	many	14	TRBJ2-7	CASSSGTGNYEQYF
TRBD1	TRBV5-6	many	15	TRBJ1-4	CASSSGTGKNEKLFF
TRBD1	TRBV5-1	many	14	TRBJ1-2	CASSLEGQPYGYTF
-	TRBV20-1	many	14	TRBJ2-7	CSARGVGAIYEQYF
-	TRBV20-1	-	14	TRBJ1-2	CSAETDRNPYGYTF
TRBD1	TRBV2	many	14	TRBJ2-5	CASTPEGQQETQYF
-	TRBV20-1	many	14	TRBJ2-1	CSARDWRNYNEQFF
TRBD1	TRBV10-3	many	17	TRBJ1-1	CAISAATPQGANTEAFF
TRBD1	TRBV20-1	many	13	TRBJ1-1	CSARRQGATEAFF
-	TRBV30	many	14	TRBJ1-3	CAWSSGTSPNTIYF
-	TRBV7-9	many	16	TRBJ2-5	CASSLAKTDLLETQYF
-	TRBV5-6	many	14	TRBJ1-1	CASSLDGLNTEAFF
TRBD2	TRBV6-4	many	16	TRBJ2-3	CASSSSGGSGTDTQYF
-	TRBV2	medium-sized	14	TRBJ2-3	CASSGQLSTDTQYF
-	TRBV5-1	many	15	TRBJ1-6	CASSKLDSGNSPLHF
-	TRBV7-9	-	14	TRBJ1-5	CASSLSGPRQPQHF
-	TRBV6-6	many	13	TRBJ1-2	CASSSDKAYGYTF
TRBD2	TRBV7-2	many	14	TRBJ2-1	CASSAGLAGNEQFF
-	TRBV12-3/TRBV12-4	many	13	TRBJ2-7	CASSLETGTKQYF
TRBD1	TRBV6-4	few	14	TRBJ2-3	CASSDGTGGDTQYF
TRBD1	TRBV27	many	14	TRBJ2-7	CASSLRTGTYEQYF
-	TRBV2	few	13	TRBJ2-5	CASSDGGQETQYF
TRBD1	TRBV12-3/TRBV12-4	-	14	TRBJ1-1	CASSLRDRPSEAFF
-	TRBV6-5	few	14	TRBJ2-5	CASSYSDIQETQYF
-	TRBV20-1	many	16	TRBJ2-2	CSATQDPPANTGELFF
TRBD2	TRBV6-1	many	15	TRBJ2-7	CASTELGGGSYEQYF
-	TRBV27	many	13	TRBJ2-3	CASSSGILDTQYF
-	TRBV12-3/TRBV12-4	-	17	TRBJ2-6	CASTPWRGAGGANVLTF
-	TRBV11-2	many	14	TRBJ2-7	CASSQPSRGYEQYF
-	TRBV21-1	many	15	TRBJ1-1	CASSKGGQGNTEAFF
TRBD2	TRBV20-1	many	13	TRBJ2-7	CSASSGTSTEQYF
TRBD2	TRBV27	many	16	TRBJ2-1	CASSPSLPGGPNEQFF
-	TRBV9	-	15	TRBJ2-2	CASRASAGESGELFF
TRBD1	TRBV24-1	many	16	TRBJ1-5	CATSDPGQFGNQPQHF
TRBD2	TRBV6-4	few	15	TRBJ2-1	CASSAGTSSYNEQFF
TRBD2	TRBV28	many	14	TRBJ2-1	CASSVGGLTNEQFF
-	TRBV12-3/TRBV12-4	many	14	TRBJ1-1	CASRRQGRNTEAFF
TRBD2	TRBV20-1	many	14	TRBJ2-3	CSAPPAGGTDTQYF
-	TRBV7-2	many	13	TRBJ1-1	CASSSQLNTEAFF
-	TRBV7-9	many	16	TRBJ2-3	CASSLSLGGAPDTQYF
-	TRBV5-1	many	16	TRBJ2-6	CASSLTQSSGANVLTF
-	TRBV7-2	few	11	TRBJ1-2	CASSFRDGYTF
-	TRBV2	-	11	TRBJ2-1	CASSEAYEQFF
TRBD2	TRBV7-2	few	18	TRBJ2-3	CASSRGLAGEPLTDTQYF
-	TRBV18	many	15	TRBJ2-1	CASSPSRDTYNEQFF
-	TRBV21-1	-	15	TRBJ2-7	CASSKLEPPTSEQYF
-	TRBV10-2	few	14	TRBJ2-1	CASAEVLGYNEQFF
-	TRBV5-1	-	16	TRBJ1-1	CASSLGLALGNTEAFF